This is a list of T cell receptor beta chains from one sample in a study of T cell responses to AZD1222 COVID-19 vaccine. Libraries were prepared by immunoSEQ multiplex PCR; TCRdb keeps only in-frame clonotypes and omits some of them. In the table there are over 100,000 clones, approximately 88% of which are singletons. Sequencing used peripheral blood, obtained on day 0 of AZD1222 vaccination. The receptors were sampled from an adult in good health. Each CDR3 is given with its conserved first and last residue. D genes are given only for firm matches. Clone size is shown for a subset of rows, as once, few, many or a class of expanded clone.

>TRBD2|TRBJ2-6|TRBV3-1/TRBV3-2|-|18
CASSPGGAVISGANVLTF
TGTGCCAGCAGCCCCGGGGGGGCGGTTATCTCTGGGGCCAACGTCCTGACTTTC
>TRBD1|TRBJ1-1|TRBV19|-|14
CASRAGTGYTEAFF
TGTGCCAGTAGGGCCGGGACAGGGTACACTGAAGCTTTCTTT
>-|TRBJ1-3|TRBV3-1/TRBV3-2|-|14
CASSPAVSGNTIYF
TGTGCCAGCAGCCCGGCGGTCTCTGGAAACACCATATATTTT
>-|TRBJ2-7|TRBV5-1|-|13
CASTPDNFYEQYF
TGCGCCAGCACCCCGGACAACTTCTACGAGCAGTACTTC
>TRBD2|TRBJ2-7|TRBV30|-|15
CAWSSPGLSGGEQYF
TGTGCCTGGAGTTCGCCGGGACTCTCCGGGGGGGAGCAGTACTTC
>-|TRBJ1-1|TRBV5-4|once|11
CASLGDTEAFF
TGTGCCAGCCTTGGAGACACTGAAGCTTTCTTT
>TRBD2|TRBJ2-7|TRBV27|-|14
CASSFSGGTYEQYF
TGTGCCAGCAGTTTCTCGGGAGGCACCTACGAGCAGTACTTC
>-|TRBJ2-1|TRBV19|-|14
CASREGPGVYEQFF
TGTGCCAGTAGAGAAGGCCCAGGGGTATATGAGCAGTTCTTC
>-|TRBJ1-1|TRBV7-8|-|15
CASSLGGGRGTEAFF
TGTGCCAGCAGCTTAGGCGGGGGGCGGGGCACTGAAGCTTTCTTT
>-|TRBJ2-5|TRBV9|-|15
CASSVAAVTQETQYF
TGTGCCAGCAGCGTAGCTGCGGTAACCCAAGAGACCCAGTACTTC
>-|TRBJ2-3|TRBV6-5|-|14
CASRDLVTTDTQYF
TGTGCCAGCAGGGATCTAGTCACCACAGATACGCAGTATTTT
>TRBD2|TRBJ2-6|TRBV5-1|-|18
CASSSSGTSGSGANVLTF
TGCGCCAGCAGTAGTTCCGGGACTAGCGGTTCTGGGGCCAACGTCCTGACTTTC
>-|TRBJ1-5|TRBV6-5|-|13
CASSPRERQPQHF
TGTGCCAGCAGCCCCCGGGAAAGGCAGCCCCAGCATTTT
>TRBD1|TRBJ2-5|TRBV5-4|-|14
CASSPATGGETQYF
TGTGCCAGCAGCCCGGCGACAGGGGGAGAGACCCAGTACTTC
>-|TRBJ2-7|TRBV5-6|-|15
CASSLEGTVPYEQYF
TGTGCCAGCAGCTTGGAAGGTACAGTACCCTACGAGCAGTACTTC
>-|TRBJ1-1|TRBV5-1|-|14
CASSLNTGNTEAFF
TGCGCCAGCAGCTTAAACACGGGGAACACTGAAGCTTTCTTT
>-|TRBJ1-1|TRBV7-9|-|14
CASSSGRANTEAFF
TGTGCCAGCAGCTCAGGACGGGCGAACACTGAAGCTTTCTTT
>-|TRBJ1-5|TRBV25-1|few|13
CASSEGKSRAQHF
TGTGCCAGCAGTGAAGGTAAATCCAGGGCCCAGCATTTT
>TRBD1|TRBJ1-2|TRBV18|-|13
CASSPDRGLGYTF
TGTGCCAGCTCACCAGACAGGGGGCTTGGCTACACCTTC
>TRBD1|TRBJ1-4|TRBV29-1|-|16
CSVLRTGRLAPEKLFF
TGCAGCGTTCTTAGGACAGGGCGGCTCGCTCCTGAAAAACTGTTTTTT
>-|TRBJ1-3|TRBV4-2|-|15
CASSQDTVNRNTIYF
TGTGCCAGCAGCCAAGATACAGTAAATAGAAACACCATATATTTT
>-|TRBJ2-3|TRBV11-2|-|17
CASSSRSGFSSTDTQYF
TGTGCCAGCAGCTCACGGTCGGGGTTCTCTAGCACAGATACGCAGTATTTT
>TRBD1|TRBJ2-7|TRBV2|-|14
CASQYGQGAYEQYF
TGTGCCAGCCAGTATGGACAGGGGGCCTACGAGCAGTACTTC
>-|TRBJ2-1|TRBV11-3|-|14
CASSFEDCYNEQFF
TGTGCCAGCAGCTTCGAGGACTGTTACAATGAGCAGTTCTTC
>-|TRBJ2-2|TRBV5-6|-|14
CASSARLYTGELFF
TGTGCCAGCAGCGCACGACTATACACCGGGGAGCTGTTTTTT
>TRBD1|TRBJ1-1|TRBV10-3|-|18
CATSESRTGGSGNTEAFF
TGTGCCACCAGTGAGTCACGGACAGGGGGCAGCGGGAACACTGAAGCTTTCTTT
>TRBD2|TRBJ2-3|TRBV4-3|-|16
CASSQEASGDTDTQYF
TGCGCCAGCAGCCAAGAGGCTAGCGGGGACACAGATACGCAGTATTTT
>-|TRBJ2-1|TRBV10-3|-|13
CAISDQGGNEQFF
TGTGCCATCAGTGACCAAGGTGGCAATGAGCAGTTCTTC
>TRBD2|TRBJ2-3|TRBV2|-|15
CASSVLAGYTDTQYF
TGTGCCAGCAGTGTTCTAGCGGGGTACACAGATACGCAGTATTTT
>TRBD1|TRBJ1-6|TRBV7-9|-|17
CASSPVRTGDDNSPLHF
TGTGCCAGCAGCCCAGTGAGGACAGGGGATGATAATTCACCCCTCCACTTT
>-|TRBJ2-7|TRBV4-1|-|13
CASSHVGVTEQYF
TGCGCCAGCAGCCACGTCGGAGTTACGGAGCAGTACTTC
>-|TRBJ1-3|TRBV4-3|-|15
CASSQSYRSGNTIYF
TGCGCCAGCAGCCAGTCCTACCGCTCTGGAAACACCATATATTTT
>-|TRBJ2-6|TRBV14|-|16
CASSQVRGAGANVLTF
TGTGCCAGCAGCCAAGTACGAGGGGCCGGGGCCAACGTCCTGACTTTC
>TRBD1|TRBJ2-1|TRBV11-2|-|15
CASSPGGTGATEQFF
TGTGCCAGCAGCCCAGGGGGGACAGGGGCGACTGAGCAGTTCTTC
>-|TRBJ1-2|TRBV7-2|-|16
CASSLAPSSREDGYTF
TGTGCCAGCAGCTTAGCCCCTAGTAGCAGGGAGGATGGCTACACCTTC
>-|TRBJ1-2|TRBV30|-|13
CAWSNTPREGYTF
TGTGCCTGGAGTAATACCCCCAGAGAGGGCTACACCTTC
>-|TRBJ1-5|TRBV2|once|13
CASSEWGGQPQHF
TGTGCCAGCAGTGAATGGGGTGGGCAGCCCCAGCATTTT
>-|TRBJ1-1|TRBV6-5|-|14
CASSRRPANTEAFF
TGTGCCAGCAGCAGGAGGCCCGCGAACACTGAAGCTTTCTTT
>TRBD2|TRBJ2-1|TRBV18|-|18
CASSLLSPGLADYNEQFF
TGTGCCAGCTCACTACTCTCCCCGGGACTAGCGGATTACAATGAGCAGTTCTTC
>-|TRBJ2-7|TRBV5-1|-|15
CASSLTGSTTYEQYF
TGCGCCAGCAGCCTTACAGGCTCCACAACCTACGAGCAGTACTTC
>TRBD1|TRBJ2-1|TRBV5-5|-|15
CASSLEGQGIHEQFF
TGTGCCAGCAGCTTGGAGGGACAGGGGATCCATGAGCAGTTCTTC
>-|TRBJ2-2|TRBV7-8|once|13
CASSRRDPGELFF
TGTGCCAGCAGCAGGCGGGATCCCGGGGAGCTGTTTTTT
>-|TRBJ1-6|TRBV11-2|-|16
CASSLDLGTLGSPLHF
TGTGCCAGCAGCTTAGATTTGGGGACACTGGGTTCACCCCTCCACTTT
>-|TRBJ1-5|TRBV15|-|14
CATSRGDFDQPQHF
TGTGCCACCAGCAGAGGGGATTTTGATCAGCCCCAGCATTTT
>-|TRBJ1-4|TRBV30|-|14
CAWSPARGSEKLFF
TGTGCCTGGAGCCCCGCCCGAGGGAGCGAAAAACTGTTTTTT
>-|TRBJ1-2|TRBV4-3|-|16
CASSQGAGDSVNGYTF
TGCGCCAGCAGCCAAGGGGCAGGGGATTCGGTGAATGGCTACACCTTC
>-|TRBJ1-1|TRBV6-5|-|14
CASSFLTEGTEAFF
TGTGCCAGCAGTTTCCTTACGGAAGGCACTGAAGCTTTCTTT
>-|TRBJ1-5|TRBV19|-|16
CASRYSDLNSNQPQHF
TGTGCCAGTCGGTACAGCGATCTCAATAGCAATCAGCCCCAGCATTTT
>-|TRBJ2-7|TRBV19|-|14
CASSTAGDSGEQYF
TGTGCCAGTAGTACCGCAGGGGATTCCGGCGAGCAGTACTTC
>-|TRBJ1-2|TRBV14|-|15
CASSQDRGRIYGYTF
TGTGCCAGCAGCCAAGACAGGGGAAGAATCTATGGCTACACCTTC